The sequence of this TCR beta chain was determined in a study of cytomegalovirus exposure and HLA in healthy donors. PCR involved 60 Vbeta and 13 Jbeta primers. Libraries were prepared by immunoSEQ multiplex PCR; TCRdb keeps only in-frame clonotypes and omits some of them. The sample contains around 100,000 clones, over 65% of which appear only once. Deletions cut 1 base from V and 4 bases from J, with 7 bases between. The germline V gene encodes CDR1 SQVTM and CDR2 ANQGSEA. The CDR3 covers 12 residues. The receptor comes from a woman between 18 and 30 years old in good health and CMV-seronegative. Material: PBMCs. This chain links TRBV29-1 with TRBJ1-1; D is unclear. Here the CDR3 reads CSVEAETTEAFF. As DNA, the CDR3 is TGCAGCGTTGAAGCGGAGACCACTGAAGCTTTCTTT. Combining the CDR3 with reference TRBV29-1 and TRBJ1-1 gives the whole variable domain SAVISQKPSRDICQRGTSLTIQCQVDSQVTMMFWYRQQPGQSLTLIATANQGSEATYESGFVIDKFPISRPNLTFSTLTVSNMSPEDSSIYLCSVEAETTEAFFGQGTRLTVV.